The sequence of this T cell receptor (beta chain) was determined in a study of T cell repertoires in cytomegalovirus infection. This clonotype was observed a handful of times. The CDR3 consists of 14 residues. Germline CDR1 reads SEHNR; CDR2 reads FQNEAQ (reference sequence). Trimming shortened V by 5 bases and J by 7 bases, and 17 bases separated the two germline ends. TCRdb re-analysed the reads in MiXCR, keeping a single row per CDR3 protein. The table records roughly 200,000 distinct CDR3 sequences, approximately 18% of them present only once. Sequencing was done on a sample of CD8+ T cells from PBMCs. The chain uses TRBV7-9 and TRBJ1-2, with D possibly matching TRBD1 (6 bases). This receptor was identified in a human donor in good health (CMV status not recorded). Some clones in this sample may be carry-over from other donors' samples. The CDR3 nucleotides are TGTGCCAGCAGCAACCCTCTACAGGGTGGTGGCTACACCTTC. It specifies CASSNPLQGGGYTF.